This T cell receptor beta chain was sequenced in a study of cytomegalovirus exposure and HLA in healthy donors. Study as a whole: Counted in an early data release were tens of millions of unique TCRs from HLA-typed donors.

Vbeta (60) and Jbeta (13) primers were used in the PCR. Only in-frame clones appear in the TCRdb table, and some are missing; sequencing was by immunoSEQ multiplex PCR. The sample records some 150,000 clones, 60% to 80% being singletons. V shed 4 bases, J shed 7 bases, and the junction held 11 bases outside the gene matches. Germline V lookup: CDR1 SGDLS, CDR2 YYNGEE. The CDR3 is made up of 15 amino acids. The chain combines TRBV9 with TRBJ2-7, with 10 positions matching TRBD2. This sequence originates from a male donor in good health and CMV-seronegative. Source material: PBMCs. The CDR3 DNA reads as TGTGCCAGCAGCACTTTAGCGGGAGGCTCCGGGGAGCAGTACTTC. This sequence encodes CASSTLAGGSGEQYF.